Presented here are 7 T cell receptor beta chains from one specimen sequenced in a study of identical twins. One entry per CDR3 protein results from TCRdb running MiXCR on the 5' RACE reads. The sample carries about 390,000 distinct CDR3 sequences, around 9.7% recorded once. The sequenced material came from naive T cells sorted from blood. These TCRs come from a woman in her 50s in good health.

This clonotype was counted many times. CDR3: CASSPRGGNTEAFF. The CDR3 nucleotides are TGTGCCAGTAGTCCTAGGGGGGGGAACACTGAAGCTTTCTTT. The genes are TRBV12-3 or TRBV12-4 and TRBJ1-1, with D maybe TRBD1 (6 bases). The V gene lost 9 bases and the J gene lost 1 base, with 15 bases spanning the gap. This CDR3 has 14 amino acids.

The rearrangement links TRBV29-1 to TRBJ2-3; D remains unclear. This CDR3 contains 13 residues. Germline CDR1 reads SQVTM; CDR2 reads ANQGSEA. Trimming shortened V by 4 bases and J by 6 bases, and 14 bases separated the two germline ends. In DNA form, the CDR3 reads TGCAGCGTTGGTCCAAGGCTTAGGGATACGCAGTATTTT. Encoded protein: CSVGPRLRDTQYF.

This chain joins TRBV24-1 and TRBJ1-1; possible D gene TRBD1, 6 bases. The CDR3 totals 13 residues. Trimming stripped 7 bases from V and 2 bases from J, with 10 bases between. Germline V gene lookup returns CDR1 KGHDR and CDR2 SFDVKD. CDR3 sequence: CATRQGGNTEAFF. CDR3 sequence (DNA): TGTGCCACCAGACAGGGAGGAAACACTGAAGCTTTCTTT.

As DNA, the CDR3 is TGTGCCAGCAGACGTACAGGGGATCCTTACAATGAGCAGTTCTTC. It yields the protein CASRRTGDPYNEQFF. The chain joins TRBV3-1 to TRBJ2-1; 7 positions match TRBD1. This CDR3 region has 15 residues. CDR1 LGHDT and CDR2 YNNKEL come from the germline V gene (reference sequence). Losses at the gene ends were 6 bases for V and 4 bases for J; bases not matched to a gene: 9.

This clonotype was found a few times. This rearrangement joins TRBV10-3 to TRBJ2-7, with D hard to call. In germline, CDR1 is ENHRY, CDR2 SYGVKD. The CDR3 has 14 amino acids. The germline V and J ends were trimmed by 0 bases and 3 bases, with 9 bases remaining between them. CDR3 DNA sequence: TGTGCCATCAGTGAGTCTTTAGTCAACTACGAGCAGTACTTC. This encodes CAISESLVNYEQYF.

V and J are TRBV11-2 and TRBJ2-3, with 10 bases aligning to TRBD2. This CDR3 region has 15 residues. Trimming removed 5 bases from V and 0 bases from J; junction bases left unmatched: 2. Germline loops: CDR1 SGHAT, CDR2 FQNNGV. This CDR3 reads CASSISGRSTDTQYF. The DNA of the CDR3 is TGTGCCAGCAGCATTAGCGGGAGGAGCACAGATACGCAGTATTTT.

This clonotype was recorded at least ten times. The J gene is TRBJ1-2, the V gene TRBV3-1, with D tentatively TRBD1 (5 bases). Per germline, CDR1 LGHDT and CDR2 YNNKEL (reference sequence). Trimming cost V 0 bases and J 7 bases, with 15 bases left between them. This CDR3 region has 15 residues. This CDR3 is CASSQESMGLGGYTF. In nucleotides, the CDR3 is TGTGCCAGCAGCCAAGAGTCGATGGGGCTTGGTGGCTACACCTTC.